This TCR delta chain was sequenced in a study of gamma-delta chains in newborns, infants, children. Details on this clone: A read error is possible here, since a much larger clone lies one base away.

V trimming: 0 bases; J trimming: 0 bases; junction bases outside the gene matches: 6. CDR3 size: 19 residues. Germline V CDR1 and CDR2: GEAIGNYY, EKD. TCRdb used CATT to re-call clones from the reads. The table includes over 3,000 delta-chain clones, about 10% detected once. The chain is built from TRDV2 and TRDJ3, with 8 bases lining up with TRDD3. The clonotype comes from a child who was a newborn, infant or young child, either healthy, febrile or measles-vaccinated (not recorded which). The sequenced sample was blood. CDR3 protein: CACDTATGGHSWDTRQMFF. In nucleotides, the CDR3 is TGTGCCTGTGACACCGCGACTGGGGGGCACTCCTGGGACACCCGACAGATGTTTTTC.